The 24 T cell receptor beta chains reported below all come from one sample, sequenced in a study of neurological immune-mediated disorders. TCRdb recomputed calls from the 5' RACE reads with MiXCR, one row per CDR3 protein. The sample has around 69,000 distinct CDR3 sequences, roughly 10% seen once; the top ten hold around a tenth. Noted time point: longitudinal time-point 1 (baseline). The sample taken for sequencing was PBMCs. All receptors derive from a man aged 30 to 45 in good health.

There are many counts of this clonotype. The genes are TRBV14 and TRBJ2-7, with no clear D. The CDR3 consists of 14 residues. Trimming took 2 bases from V and 0 from J, leaving 8 bases between them. Germline CDR1 is SGHDN and CDR2 is FVKESK. This chain's CDR3 is CASSQLEDSYEQYF. The CDR3 DNA is TGTGCCAGCAGCCAACTTGAAGACTCCTACGAGCAGTACTTC.

There are a few counts of this clonotype. CDR3 region: CATQGEAYEQYF. The DNA of the CDR3 is TGTGCCACCCAGGGTGAGGCCTACGAGCAGTACTTC. The genes are TRBV24-1 and TRBJ2-7; tentative D call: TRBD1 (5 bases). CDR1 and CDR2 (germline): KGHDR, SFDVKD. The CDR3 runs to 12 residues. The germline V and J ends were trimmed by 9 bases and 2 bases, with 10 bases remaining between them.

The chain joins TRBV6-1 to TRBJ2-3; tentative D call: TRBD2 (6 bases). V was cut by 4 bases and J by 5 bases, with 22 bases left in between. The V gene's germline CDR1 is MNHNS and CDR2 SASEGT. The CDR3 sequence is 17 residues long. CDR3 DNA sequence: TGTGCCAGCAGTGGTCTGGCGGGGTCCACCAGACGAGATACGCAGTATTTT. Amino acid sequence: CASSGLAGSTRRDTQYF.

This clonotype was seen repeatedly, ten times or more. The rearrangement joins TRBV28 to TRBJ1-3, with no clear D. CDR3 length: 17 amino acids. V shed 5 bases and J shed 2 bases, with 19 bases lying between them. Germline V lookup: CDR1 MDHEN, CDR2 SYDVKM. CDR3 nucleotide sequence: TGTGCCAGCAGTCCGTGGACTTCGGGATTAGCTGGAAACACCATATATTTT. This sequence encodes CASSPWTSGLAGNTIYF.

This clonotype was counted many times. The rearrangement links TRBV28 to TRBJ2-7; D not resolved. V was cut by 6 bases and J by 4 bases, with 19 bases left in between. This CDR3 comprises 15 residues. Germline V lookup: CDR1 MDHEN, CDR2 SYDVKM. The CDR3 loop reads CASSPRGLGLYEQYF. The CDR3 DNA is TGTGCCAGCAGCCCCAGAGGATTGGGGTTGTACGAGCAGTACTTC.

This clonotype showed up many times. V and J are TRBV5-1 and TRBJ2-7, with unresolved D. The CDR3 totals 14 residues. Germline V CDR1 and CDR2: SGHRS, YFSETQ. With 0 bases removed from V and 2 bases from J, the gap between germline ends came to 9 bases. DNA for the CDR3: TGCGCCAGCAGCTTGGTCGGCGAAGCCTACGAGCAGTACTTC. Translated, it gives CASSLVGEAYEQYF.

In this sample, this clonotype turned up many times. As DNA, the CDR3 is TGTGCCAGCAGCTTGCAGGGACAGGGGATTAAGGATGAAGCTTTCTTT. This codes for CASSLQGQGIKDEAFF. The gene calls are TRBV5-5 and TRBJ1-1; 10 bases map to TRBD1. The CDR3 loop spans 16 amino acids. The trim removed 1 base at V and 7 bases at J, leaving 10 bases unmatched. Per germline, CDR1 SGHKS and CDR2 YYEKEE (reference sequence).

This chain connects TRBV7-2 to TRBJ2-1; TRBD2 might be the D (6 bases). Germline loops: CDR1 SGHTA, CDR2 FQGNSA. The CDR3 is 18 amino acids. Between the trimmed V and J ends, which lost 5 bases and 1 base, there was a span of 21 bases. The CDR3 DNA reads TGTGCCAGCAGCCGGGAGCCAGGTGGCGGGCGTTCCTACAATGAGCAGTTCTTC. It translates to CASSREPGGGRSYNEQFF.

The CDR3, as DNA: TGCAGTGCTAGAGGTTCTGTTAGCACAGATACGCAGTATTTT. Residues: CSARGSVSTDTQYF. The V and J genes are TRBV20-1 and TRBJ2-3; D remains ambiguous. The V and J ends lost 1 base and 0 bases respectively, with 8 bases between them. This CDR3 spans 14 amino acids. Germline loops: CDR1 DFQATT, CDR2 SNEGSKA (reference sequence).

The table lists this clonotype with many counts. This rearrangement joins TRBV6-1 to TRBJ2-1; TRBD1 aligns across 8 bases. The CDR3 runs to 13 residues. Per germline, CDR1 MNHNS and CDR2 SASEGT. The J segment lost 9 bases and the V segment lost 4 bases, leaving 5 bases of the junction unmatched. The CDR3 reads CASSGLQGGEQFF. The DNA for the CDR3 is TGTGCCAGCAGTGGCCTACAGGGGGGTGAGCAGTTCTTC.

Note on this clonotype: The junction departs from the called germline gene at one end, perhaps through a read error. V gene TRBV11-2 combines with J gene TRBJ2-2; D is perhaps TRBD1 (6 bases). This CDR3 comprises 14 residues. Looked up from germline, CDR1 is SGHAT and CDR2 is FQNNGV. CDR3 coding DNA: TGTGCCAGCAGACGGACAGCTCTCACCGGGGAGCAGTTTTTT. It codes for CASRRTALTGEQFF.

This clonotype was recorded many times. The V and J genes are TRBV6-1 and TRBJ1-1; the D is unclear. Germline CDR1 MNHNS, CDR2 SASEGT. With 10 bases removed from V and 9 bases from J, the gap between germline ends came to 12 bases. CDR3 length: 10 amino acids. The CDR3 reads CATARVKAFF. The CDR3 region has the DNA TGTGCCACAGCCCGGGTTAAAGCTTTCTTT.

This clonotype came up many times. This chain uses TRBV12-3 or TRBV12-4 with TRBJ2-1; TRBD2 is a possible D gene (5 bases). V lost 5 bases to trimming and J lost 7 bases, with 12 bases between them. The CDR3 length is 13 residues. For the CDR3, the DNA is TGTGCCAGCAGTCCCCACACGGGGAATGAGCAGTTCTTC. This encodes CASSPHTGNEQFF.

This clonotype came up many times. The rearrangement joins TRBV4-2 to TRBJ2-7; the D is unclear. The CDR3 extends over 13 amino acids. From germline, CDR1 is LGHNA and CDR2 YNFKEQ. Trimming shortened V by 1 base and J by 5 bases, and 9 bases separated the two germline ends. The CDR3 DNA follows: TGTGCCAGCAGCCAAGGTCTCAGAGACGAGCAGTACTTC. It translates to CASSQGLRDEQYF.

This clonotype was detected many times. The chain employs TRBV20-1 and TRBJ2-7; 7 nucleotides align to TRBD2. The CDR3 sequence is 13 residues long. Per the germline V gene, CDR1 is DFQATT and CDR2 is SNEGSKA (reference sequence). The trim removed 4 bases at V and 6 bases at J, leaving 9 bases unmatched. CDR3 in amino acids: CSAISAGVGEQYF. The CDR3 DNA follows: TGCAGTGCTATCTCGGCGGGAGTAGGCGAGCAGTACTTC.

There are many counts of this clonotype. The gene calls are TRBV27 and TRBJ1-5; unclear D gene. From germline, CDR1 is MNHEY and CDR2 SMNVEV (reference sequence). The ends were cut back, 2 bases at V and 1 base at J, with 0 bases in the middle. The CDR3 is 12 residues long. CDR3 nucleotides: TGTGCCAGCAGTTTAAGCAATCAGCCCCAGCATTTT. Protein sequence: CASSLSNQPQHF.

This clonotype was observed at least ten times. V gene TRBV29-1 combines with J gene TRBJ1-4; D call uncertain. V was trimmed by 6 bases and J by 6 bases, leaving 20 bases between them. In germline, CDR1 is SQVTM, CDR2 ANQGSEA. This CDR3 region has 15 residues. The CDR3 nucleotides are TGCAGCGTCCCCGGTGGGTGGGGTGACGATGAAAAACTGTTTTTT. As protein: CSVPGGWGDDEKLFF.

The sample holds many counts of this clonotype. This rearrangement joins TRBV12-3 or TRBV12-4 to TRBJ2-7; tentatively, D is TRBD2 (5 bases). Trimming shortened V by 1 base and J by 0 bases, and 7 bases separated the two germline ends. CDR3 size: 14 residues. The CDR3 nucleotides read TGTGCCAGCAGTTTAGATGGGAGCTCCTACGAGCAGTACTTC. This encodes CASSLDGSSYEQYF.

This clonotype was seen at least ten times. The rearrangement uses TRBV5-6 and TRBJ2-7; TRBD2 agrees at 11 bases. With V trimmed by 5 bases and J by 0 bases, 13 bases remained unmatched. Per germline, CDR1 SGHDT and CDR2 YYEEEE. The CDR3 consists of 18 residues. The CDR3 region has the DNA TGTGCCAGCAGGGCGGGCTCTGGACTAGCGGGTTTCTCCTACGAGCAGTACTTC. Residues: CASRAGSGLAGFSYEQYF.

This clonotype showed up many times. V and J are TRBV7-8 and TRBJ2-7, with a tentative D call TRBD2 (6 bases). There are 15 residues in the CDR3. V lost 5 bases to trimming and J lost 2 bases, with 16 bases between them. Germline CDR1 is SGHVS and CDR2 is FQNEAQ. Here the CDR3 reads CASSPAGTPTYEQYF. CDR3 nucleotides: TGTGCCAGCAGCCCCGCCGGGACTCCAACCTACGAGCAGTACTTC.

This chain connects TRBV28 to TRBJ2-3, with 10 bases lining up with TRBD1. This CDR3 is 14 amino acids long. J gave up 3 bases and V 9 bases, and 6 bases lay outside the gene matches. CDR1 is MDHEN and CDR2 is SYDVKM in the germline V gene. In DNA form, the CDR3 reads TGTGCCAGTAAGACAGGGGGCGAAACAGATACGCAGTATTTT. Its translation is CASKTGGETDTQYF.

V usage is TRBV6-1 and J usage is TRBJ2-3; 13 positions agree with TRBD2. Looked up from germline, CDR1 is MNHNS and CDR2 is SASEGT. This CDR3 comprises 17 residues. The trim removed 2 bases at V and 6 bases at J, leaving 8 bases unmatched. The CDR3 nucleotides read TGTGCCAGCAGTGAACAGCCGGGACTAGCGGGGTGGGATACGCAGTATTTT. It yields the protein CASSEQPGLAGWDTQYF.

This clonotype has ten or more counts. V is TRBV5-6 and J is TRBJ2-1, with TRBD2 matching 10 bases. Germline lookup yields CDR1 SGHDT and CDR2 YYEEEE. CDR3 length equals 15 residues. Unmatched junction bases numbered 5, after V lost 1 base and J lost 7 bases. CDR3 sequence reads: CASSLWILAGNEQFF. DNA of the CDR3: TGTGCCAGCAGCTTGTGGATACTAGCGGGGAATGAGCAGTTCTTC.

The table lists this clonotype with many counts. The rearrangement joins TRBV20-1 to TRBJ2-3; tentative D call: TRBD2 (5 bases). V was pared by 0 bases and J by 5 bases, with 12 bases between. Germline loops: CDR1 DFQATT, CDR2 SNEGSKA (reference sequence). The CDR3 totals 14 residues. CDR3 sequence: CSARDRGKIDTQYF. The CDR3 DNA is TGCAGTGCTAGAGATCGAGGGAAAATAGATACGCAGTATTTT.